The 20 T cell receptor beta chains below were found in one sample sequenced in a study of siplizumab effects on memory and regulatory T cells. Assay used: immunoSEQ multiplex PCR; TCRdb lists only in-frame clones, some missing. The profile covers approximately 100,000 clones, with 80% to 95% appearing a single time and around 12% taken by the ten largest. The sample consisted of non-Treg CD4+ T cells sorted from blood. The receptors come from a human donor in good health.

V and J are TRBV5-6 and TRBJ1-5; D is undetermined. The germline V gene encodes CDR1 SGHDT and CDR2 YYEEEE. The CDR3 is made up of 16 amino acids. The germline V and J ends were trimmed by 1 base and 3 bases, with 14 bases remaining between them. CDR3 DNA: TGTGCCAGCAGCTTGTGGTCCGGGCGTGACAATCAGCCCCAGCATTTT. Translation: CASSLWSGRDNQPQHF.

The chain couples TRBV5-1 to TRBJ2-4, with TRBD2 as a possible D gene (6 bases). Per the germline V gene, CDR1 is SGHRS and CDR2 is YFSETQ. V gave up 3 bases and J gave up 8 bases, with 12 bases separating them. The CDR3 runs to 13 residues. CDR3 nucleotide sequence: TGCGCCAGCAGCTCACGGGCGGGACACATTCAGTACTTC. It specifies CASSSRAGHIQYF.

This clone is a singleton in its sample. The CDR3 here is CASSPGRGGLRDTQYF. CDR3 nucleotide sequence: TGTGCCAGCAGCCCTGGCCGAGGCGGTCTTCGAGATACGCAGTATTTT. The V call is TRBV7-2, the J call TRBJ2-3; D not certain. The CDR3 runs to 16 residues. The germline CDR1 and CDR2 sequences are SGHTA and FQGNSA. V lost 5 bases and J 5 bases, leaving 20 bases between the germline ends.

V is TRBV19 and J is TRBJ2-4, with D possibly matching TRBD1 (5 bases). Germline V lookup: CDR1 LNHDA, CDR2 SQIVND (reference sequence). With 4 bases removed from V and 5 bases from J, the gap between germline ends came to 15 bases. The CDR3 contains 15 residues. The CDR3 nucleotides read TGTGCCAGTAGTACCGGAACCTTAGGGGAAAACATTCAGTACTTC. Translated: CASSTGTLGENIQYF.

The rearrangement joins TRBV7-8 to TRBJ2-5; no firm D call. The ends were cut back, 5 bases at V and 7 bases at J, with 17 bases in the middle. The length of the CDR3 is 14 residues. Germline values: CDR1 SGHVS, CDR2 FQNEAQ. CDR3 sequence: CASSQEFGVGTQYF. CDR3 nucleotides: TGTGCCAGCAGCCAAGAGTTTGGGGTCGGGACCCAGTACTTC. Full variable domain (remainder filled in from reference TRBV7-8 and TRBJ2-5): GAGVSQSPRYKVAKRGQDVALRCDPISGHVSLFWYQQALGQGPEFLTYFQNEAQLDKSGLPSDRFFAERPEGSVSTLKIQRTQQEDSAVYLCASSQEFGVGTQYFGPGTRLLVL.

The chain uses TRBV28 and TRBJ2-7; perhaps TRBD2 as D (5 bases). Germline V gene sequence: CDR1 MDHEN, CDR2 SYDVKM. V was cut by 8 bases and J by 2 bases, with 19 bases left in between. The CDR3 sequence is 15 residues long. The CDR3 spells CASLSSGVGAYEQYF. CDR3 nucleotides: TGTGCCAGCCTGAGCTCCGGGGTCGGCGCCTACGAGCAGTACTTC.

This rearrangement joins TRBV28 to TRBJ2-7; 9 bases are a match to TRBD2. The junction had 8 bases not matched to a gene; V was cut back by 6 bases and J by 2 bases. Germline CDR1 and CDR2: MDHEN and SYDVKM. This CDR3 is built from 15 residues. CDR3 sequence (DNA): TGTGCCAGCAGCCCGACTAGCGGAGTAACCTACGAGCAGTACTTC. Translation: CASSPTSGVTYEQYF. Based on the CDR3 plus reference TRBV28 and TRBJ2-7, the full variable domain is DVKVTQSSRYLVKRTGEKVFLECVQDMDHENMFWYRQDPGLGLRLIYFSYDVKMKEKGDIPEGYSVSREKKERFSLILESASTNQTSMYLCASSPTSGVTYEQYFGPGTRLTVT.

The rearrangement uses TRBV11-1 and TRBJ1-1, with TRBD1 matching 7 bases. Per germline, CDR1 SGHAT and CDR2 FQDESV (reference sequence). The CDR3 spans 14 residues. V was pared by 8 bases and J by 2 bases, with 8 bases of the junction left unmatched. The CDR3, as DNA: TGTGCCAGCTCCTGGGACAGAATTAACACTGAAGCTTTCTTT. Residues: CASSWDRINTEAFF. The full variable domain, in which reference TRBV11-1 and TRBJ1-1 provide the parts outside the CDR3, is EAEVAQSPRYKITEKSQAVAFWCDPISGHATLYWYRQILGQGPELLVQFQDESVVDDSQLPKDRFSAERLKGVDSTLKIQPAELGDSAMYLCASSWDRINTEAFFGQGTRLTVV.

The chain links TRBV11-2 to TRBJ2-1; the D is unclear. V dropped 5 bases and J dropped 8 bases, with 10 bases sitting between them. The CDR3 length is 12 residues. CDR1 and CDR2 from the germline V gene are SGHAT and FQNNGV. The CDR3 region has the DNA TGTGCCAGCAGCCCTGAAGGCTATGAGCAGTTCTTC. Residues: CASSPEGYEQFF.

This clone has a single count. The chain uses TRBV27 and TRBJ2-3; 9 nucleotides agree with TRBD1. With 6 bases clipped from V and 6 bases from J, the junction kept 10 bases outside the gene matches. This CDR3 has 15 amino acids. CDR1 and CDR2 (germline): MNHEY, SMNVEV (reference sequence). Written as DNA, the CDR3 is TGTGCCAGCAGCCTAACAGGGGGCGCTTATGATACGCAGTATTTT. Its translation: CASSLTGGAYDTQYF.

V and J are TRBV13 and TRBJ2-7; 7 bases agree with TRBD1. In germline, CDR1 is PRHDT, CDR2 FYEKMQ (reference sequence). The V gene end was trimmed by 5 bases and the J gene end by 2 bases; junction bases not matched to a gene: 9. This CDR3 region has 15 residues. Written as DNA, the CDR3 is TGTGCCAGCAGCAAGGGACAGAAGAGTACCTACGAGCAGTACTTC. The encoded protein is CASSKGQKSTYEQYF.

The table lists this clone with a count of one. The chain links TRBV6-6 to TRBJ1-1; TRBD1 agrees at 8 bases. The CDR3 loop spans 14 amino acids. Looked up from germline, CDR1 is MNHNY and CDR2 is SVGAGI (reference sequence). J was trimmed by 0 bases and V by 5 bases; bases with no gene match: 2. CDR3 sequence reads: CASSPGGLNTEAFF. In DNA, the CDR3 is TGTGCCAGCAGTCCAGGGGGCTTGAACACTGAAGCTTTCTTT.

The chain recombines TRBV5-1 with TRBJ1-1; TRBD1 aligns across 9 bases. The V gene's germline CDR1 is SGHRS and CDR2 YFSETQ. The CDR3 has 16 amino acids. The junction had 5 bases not matched to a gene; V was cut back by 1 base and J by 1 base. The CDR3 loop is CASSLHDRGTNTEAFF. In DNA, the CDR3 is TGCGCCAGCAGCTTGCACGACAGGGGGACGAACACTGAAGCTTTCTTT.

This chain connects TRBV10-1 to TRBJ2-7; D unclear. V dropped 0 bases and J dropped 9 bases, with 6 bases sitting between them. This CDR3 spans 11 amino acids. Germline CDR1 WNHNN, CDR2 SYGVQD (reference sequence). CDR3 in amino acids: CASSESKRQYF. As DNA, the CDR3 is TGCGCCAGCAGTGAGTCGAAGCGGCAGTACTTC.

The gene calls are TRBV4-1 and TRBJ2-3; TRBD2 matches 9 bases. CDR1 is MGHRA, CDR2 YSYEKL, per germline. This CDR3 spans 19 amino acids. V was pared by 4 bases and J by 0 bases, with 14 bases of the junction left unmatched. The CDR3 reads CASSRSTSGTFTSTDTQYF. The CDR3 bases are TGCGCCAGCAGCCGATCGACTAGCGGAACTTTTACTAGCACAGATACGCAGTATTTT.

The genes are TRBV7-9 and TRBJ2-7; tentatively, D is TRBD2 (6 bases). The germline V gene encodes CDR1 SEHNR and CDR2 FQNEAQ (reference sequence). The CDR3 contains 14 residues. V was trimmed by 6 bases and J by 0 bases, leaving 12 bases between them. DNA for the CDR3: TGTGCCAGCAGGAGGGGACTGAGCTCCTACGAGCAGTACTTC. Its translation: CASRRGLSSYEQYF.

The chain's CDR3 is CASSFRLAGHEQFF. The DNA of the CDR3 is TGTGCCAGCAGCTTTAGGCTAGCGGGCCATGAGCAGTTCTTC. The chain joins TRBV7-3 to TRBJ2-1; TRBD2 matches at 8 bases. Germline V CDR1 and CDR2: SGHTA, FQGTGA. Trimming at V came to 3 bases and at J to 8 bases, leaving 6 bases not matched to a gene. The CDR3 runs 14 residues.

The V call is TRBV7-3, the J call TRBJ1-1; perhaps TRBD1 as D (5 bases). V was cut by 4 bases and J by 11 bases, with 17 bases left in between. Germline CDR1 and CDR2: SGHTA and FQGTGA. The CDR3 totals 13 residues. This CDR3 is CASSSGTGTLAFF. The CDR3 DNA is TGTGCCAGCAGCTCTGGGACCGGGACTCTGGCTTTCTTT.

V usage is TRBV7-2 and J usage is TRBJ2-7; 7 nucleotides match TRBD2. This CDR3 is built from 15 residues. Germline loops: CDR1 SGHTA, CDR2 FQGNSA. V was pared by 0 bases and J by 3 bases, with 5 bases of the junction left unmatched. Written as DNA, the CDR3 is TGTGCCAGCAGCTTAGCGGGAGGGGTTGGCTACGAGCAGTACTTC. Translated, it gives CASSLAGGVGYEQYF. Drawing the rest from reference TRBV7-2 and TRBJ2-7, the complete variable domain is GAGVSQSPSNKVTEKGKDVELRCDPISGHTALYWYRQSLGQGLEFLIYFQGNSAPDKSGLPSDRFSAERTGGSVSTLTIQRTQQEDSAVYLCASSLAGGVGYEQYFGPGTRLTVT.

The DNA of the CDR3 is TGTGCCAGCAGCCGGGACAGGGGTTCCTACGAGCAGTACTTC. Its protein is CASSRDRGSYEQYF. The genes are TRBV6-5 and TRBJ2-7; 10 bases are shared with TRBD1. Trimming at V came to 6 bases and at J to 1 base, leaving 3 bases not matched to a gene. CDR3 length equals 14 residues. The germline CDR1 and CDR2 sequences are MNHEY and SVGAGI.